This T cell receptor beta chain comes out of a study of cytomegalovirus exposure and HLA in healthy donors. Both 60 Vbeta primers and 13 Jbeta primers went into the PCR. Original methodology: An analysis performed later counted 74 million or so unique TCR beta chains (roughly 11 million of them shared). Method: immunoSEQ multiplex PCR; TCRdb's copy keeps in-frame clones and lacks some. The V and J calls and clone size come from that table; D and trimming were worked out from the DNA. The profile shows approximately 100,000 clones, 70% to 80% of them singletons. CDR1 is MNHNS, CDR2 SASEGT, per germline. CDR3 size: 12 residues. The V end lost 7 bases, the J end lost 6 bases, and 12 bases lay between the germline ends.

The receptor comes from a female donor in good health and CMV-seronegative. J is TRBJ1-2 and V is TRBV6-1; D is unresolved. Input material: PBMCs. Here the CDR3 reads CASTLGGDGYTF. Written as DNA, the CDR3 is TGTGCCAGCACCCTGGGAGGTGATGGCTACACCTTC.